The clone carrying this T cell receptor (beta chain) was detected many times. The data were taken from a study of T-cell memory formation after mild COVID-19. On the study more broadly: The study found TCR clusters largely donor specific.

The V gene's germline CDR1 is SGHRS and CDR2 YFSETQ. V was clipped by 2 bases and J by 5 bases; unmatched bases: 8. This CDR3 contains 15 residues. TCRdb used MiXCR to reprocess the 5' RACE reads, holding one entry per CDR3 protein. This sample has about 250,000 distinct CDR3 sequences, with about 17% found just once. Input material: PBMCs or a T cell subset sorted from them (not recorded which). The chain is built from TRBV5-1 and TRBJ2-5; 8 nucleotides align to TRBD2. The TCR sequence derives from a man younger than 35 who had mild COVID-19 (a few samples of this study predate the infection). Cell type and time point are not known. Here the CDR3 DNA reads TGCGCCAGCAGCTTTTCGGGGGGGCCTAGGGAGACCCAGTACTTC. Its protein product is CASSFSGGPRETQYF.